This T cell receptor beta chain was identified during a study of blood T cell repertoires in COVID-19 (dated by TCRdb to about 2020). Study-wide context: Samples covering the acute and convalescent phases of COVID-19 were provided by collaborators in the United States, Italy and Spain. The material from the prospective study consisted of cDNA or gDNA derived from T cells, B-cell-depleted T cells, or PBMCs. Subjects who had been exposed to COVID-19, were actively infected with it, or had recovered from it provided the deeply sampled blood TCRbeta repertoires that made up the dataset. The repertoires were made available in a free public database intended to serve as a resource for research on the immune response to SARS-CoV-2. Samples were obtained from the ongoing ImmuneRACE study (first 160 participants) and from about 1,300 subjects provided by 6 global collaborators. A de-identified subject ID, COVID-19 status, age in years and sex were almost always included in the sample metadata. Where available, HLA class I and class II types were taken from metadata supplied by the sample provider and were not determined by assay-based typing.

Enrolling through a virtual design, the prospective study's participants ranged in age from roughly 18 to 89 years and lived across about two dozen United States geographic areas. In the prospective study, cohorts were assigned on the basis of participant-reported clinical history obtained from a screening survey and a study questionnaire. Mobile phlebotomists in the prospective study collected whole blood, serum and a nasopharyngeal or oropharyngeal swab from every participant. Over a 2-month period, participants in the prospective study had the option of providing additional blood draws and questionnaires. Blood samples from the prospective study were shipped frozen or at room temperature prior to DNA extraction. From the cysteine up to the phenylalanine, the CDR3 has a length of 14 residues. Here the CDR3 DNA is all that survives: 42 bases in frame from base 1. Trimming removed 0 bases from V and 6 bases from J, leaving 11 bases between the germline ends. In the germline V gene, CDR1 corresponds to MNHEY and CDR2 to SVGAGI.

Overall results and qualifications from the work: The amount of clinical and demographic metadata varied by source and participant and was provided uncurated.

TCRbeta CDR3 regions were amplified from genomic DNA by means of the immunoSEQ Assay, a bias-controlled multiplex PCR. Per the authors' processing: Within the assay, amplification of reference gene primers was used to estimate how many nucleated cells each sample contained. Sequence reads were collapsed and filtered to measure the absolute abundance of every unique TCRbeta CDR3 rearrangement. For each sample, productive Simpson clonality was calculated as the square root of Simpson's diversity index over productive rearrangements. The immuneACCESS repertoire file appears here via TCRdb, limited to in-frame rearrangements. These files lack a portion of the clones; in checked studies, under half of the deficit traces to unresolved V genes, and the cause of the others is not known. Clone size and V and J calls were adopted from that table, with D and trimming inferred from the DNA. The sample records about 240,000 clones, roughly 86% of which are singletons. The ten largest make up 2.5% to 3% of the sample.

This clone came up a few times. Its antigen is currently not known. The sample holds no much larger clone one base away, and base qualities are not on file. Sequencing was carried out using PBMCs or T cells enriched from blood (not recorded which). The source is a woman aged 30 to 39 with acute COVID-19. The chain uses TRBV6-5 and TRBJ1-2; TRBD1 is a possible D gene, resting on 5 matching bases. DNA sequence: TGTGCCAGCAGTTACTCTTCGACAGAGGATGGCTACACCTTC. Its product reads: CASSYSSTEDGYTF.